The 4 T cell receptor beta chains presented below share a single source sample, sequenced in a study of molecular identifiers for immune sequencing clone quantification. Using its own MiXCR run on the PCR reads, TCRdb lists one record per CDR3 protein. The sample lists some 680,000 distinct CDR3 sequences, about 25% seen once, with approximately 0.75% in the top ten. Sequenced input: naive CD8+ T cells from blood, with Jurkat cell RNA spiked in. The subset is: FACS-sorted CD8+CD4-CCR7+CD45RA+ naive T cells. Receptor source: a human donor in good health. Some libraries in this study had Jurkat cell RNA spiked in.

A note on this clonotype: At one of its ends the junction is not consistent with the germline gene, which may arise from a read error. This sequence joins TRBV4-3 and TRBJ1-5; possible D gene TRBD1, 6 bases. CDR1 is LGHNA and CDR2 is YSLEER in the germline V gene. This CDR3 has 18 amino acids. CDR3 DNA sequence: TGCGCCCGCCGCCAAGCGGTCCCCGGGGGGCTTGGCAATCCGCCCCAGCCTTTT. It translates to CARRQAVPGGLGNPPQPF.

In regard to this clonotype: This may be a read error, as it is one base from a much larger clone. The chain employs TRBV7-9 and TRBJ2-5; TRBD2 matches at 9 bases. This CDR3 is built from 16 residues. Germline V gives CDR1 SEHNR, CDR2 FQNEAQ (reference sequence). The V and J ends lost 4 bases and 5 bases, in that order; junction bases with no gene match: 11. CDR3 bases: TGTGCCAGCAGCTGCGGGCTAGCGGGGCCTACGGAGACCCAGTACTTC. It encodes CASSCGLAGPTETQYF. The variable domain in full, with the rest retrieved from reference TRBV7-9 and TRBJ2-5, is DTGVSQNPRHKITKRGQNVTFRCDPISEHNRLYWYRQTLGQGPEFLTYFQNEAQLEKSRLLSDRFSAERPKGSFSTLEIQRTEQGDSAMYLCASSCGLAGPTETQYFGPGTRLLVL.

This clonotype has at least ten counts. The chain employs TRBV7-8 and TRBJ2-3; TRBD1 aligns across 7 bases. Trimming took 2 bases from V and 2 from J; bases not matched to a gene: 7. CDR1 is SGHVS and CDR2 is FQNEAQ in the germline V gene. This CDR3 comprises 16 residues. The CDR3 sequence is CASSLTGALSTDTQYF. DNA for the CDR3: TGTGCCAGCAGCTTAACAGGGGCCCTATCCACAGATACGCAGTATTTT.

A few counts support this clonotype. The rearrangement uses TRBV29-1 and TRBJ1-2; D uncertain. Deletions cut 2 bases from V and 6 bases from J, with 13 bases between. Germline V CDR1 and CDR2: SQVTM, ANQGSEA. The CDR3 totals 13 residues. DNA of the CDR3: TGCAGCGTTGAAATAACAGCCCAACATGGCTACACCTTC. It translates to CSVEITAQHGYTF.